This TCR beta chain is from a study of long-term antiretroviral therapy in people with HIV. General study points: Repertoire composition at all time points was dominated by clones that had expanded before ART.

The CDR3 extends over 15 amino acids. Looked up from germline, CDR1 is WSHSY and CDR2 is SAAADI. Trimming removed 4 bases from V and 1 base from J; junction bases left unmatched: 1. Participants with HIV, all of them, were treated in the United States. Regarding this clone: What it binds is not known.

With survey level as its setting, the immunoSEQ assay was v3.0. TCRdb's table, derived via immunoSEQ multiplex PCR, lists solely in-frame clones and lacks some. This repertoire shows 20,000 to 30,000 clones, approximately 90% found once; its top ten account for 8.7%. The gene calls are TRBV10-2 and TRBJ2-5, with 12 bases matching TRBD2. The sample was unsorted PBMCs, taken 1.8 years before starting antiretroviral therapy. The receptor comes from a man aged 50 to 60 with HIV. Here the CDR3 DNA reads TGCGCCAGCAGTGGACTAGCGGGGGTCCAAGAGACCCAGTACTTC. Protein product: CASSGLAGVQETQYF.